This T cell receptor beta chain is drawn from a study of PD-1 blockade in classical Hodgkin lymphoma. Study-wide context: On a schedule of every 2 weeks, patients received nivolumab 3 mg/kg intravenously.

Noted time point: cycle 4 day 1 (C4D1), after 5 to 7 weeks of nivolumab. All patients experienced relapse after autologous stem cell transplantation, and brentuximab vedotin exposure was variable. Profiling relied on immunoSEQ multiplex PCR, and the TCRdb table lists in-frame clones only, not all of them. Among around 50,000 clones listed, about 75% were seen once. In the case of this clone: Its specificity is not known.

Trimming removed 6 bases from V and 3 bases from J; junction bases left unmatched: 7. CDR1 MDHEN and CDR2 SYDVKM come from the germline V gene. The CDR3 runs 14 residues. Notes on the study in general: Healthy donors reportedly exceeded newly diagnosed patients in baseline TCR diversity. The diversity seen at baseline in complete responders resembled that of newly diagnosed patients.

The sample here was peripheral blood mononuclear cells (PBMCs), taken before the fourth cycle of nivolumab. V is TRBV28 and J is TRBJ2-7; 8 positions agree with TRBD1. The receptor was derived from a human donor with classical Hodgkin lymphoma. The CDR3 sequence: CASRLTGGIYEQYF. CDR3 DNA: TGTGCCAGCAGATTAACAGGGGGTATCTACGAGCAGTACTTC.